This TCR beta chain stems from a study of early T cells in non-severe SARS-CoV-2 infection. Study details: From unsorted whole blood, bulk RNA was sequenced, and the chains remained unpaired.

This clonotype was counted ten times or more. The antigen is undetermined. Study-level results: Anti-spike CD8 responses were favored in VDJdb matching, and private and CD4 specificities were missed.

TCRdb itself ran the 5' RACE reads through MiXCR, one entry per CDR3 protein. The data show under 65,000 distinct CDR3 sequences, over 9.5% seen once. Germline assignment: CDR1 SQVTM and CDR2 ANQGSEA. The CDR3 totals 17 residues. V was pared by 5 bases and J by 2 bases, with 11 bases of the junction left unmatched. Sequencing was done on a sample of whole blood. The sequence derives from an adult who was a healthcare worker with PCR-confirmed SARS-CoV-2 infection or an uninfected control (not recorded which). The chain links TRBV29-1 to TRBJ2-3; 12 bases agree with TRBD2. CDR3 sequence (DNA): TGCAGCGTTTTCCCTCGGACTAGCGGGGTGGTCACAGATACGCAGTATTTT. Amino acids: CSVFPRTSGVVTDTQYF.